Listed below are T cell receptor beta chains from one sample, sequenced in a study of blood T cell repertoires in COVID-19. The assay was immunoSEQ multiplex PCR, and TCRdb's table has in-frame clones only and misses some. The repertoire holds 70,000 to 95,000 clones, over 80% seen once, with roughly 3.9% in the top ten. Sample: peripheral blood. The receptors were gathered from a woman in her fifties or sixties in a cohort sampled during active COVID-19. Both conserved end residues are part of each CDR3. A D gene is named only where the DNA matches it firmly. Clone size appears in some rows only: once, few, many, or a class for an expanded clone.

d_call,j_call,clone_size,v_call,cdr3_aa,cdr3_nt
TRBD1,TRBJ1-1,.,TRBV19,CASSIQGAYTEAFF,TGTGCCAGTAGTATACAGGGGGCGTACACTGAAGCTTTCTTT
TRBD2,TRBJ2-1,.,TRBV7-2,CASSPRTSLYNEQFF,TGTGCCAGCAGCCCAAGGACTAGCCTCTACAATGAGCAGTTCTTC
TRBD1,TRBJ2-6,.,TRBV9,CASSPHPGQRFSGANVLTF,TGTGCCAGCAGCCCTCATCCGGGACAGAGATTTTCTGGGGCCAACGTCCTGACTTTC
.,TRBJ2-2,.,TRBV7-3,CASSIRYTGELFF,TGTGCCAGCAGTATTCGGTACACCGGGGAGCTGTTTTTT
TRBD2,TRBJ2-1,.,TRBV4-1,CASSQVQGTSGSRNEQFF,TGCGCCAGCAGCCAGGTCCAGGGGACTAGCGGGAGTCGGAATGAGCAGTTCTTC
.,TRBJ1-3,.,TRBV19,CAIPTRRNYSGNTIYF,TGTGCCATCCCTACCCGCAGAAACTACTCTGGAAACACCATATATTTT
TRBD1,TRBJ2-7,.,TRBV18,CASSPKQTGNEQYF,TGTGCCAGCTCACCCAAGCAGACAGGGAACGAGCAGTACTTC
TRBD1,TRBJ1-3,few,TRBV19,CASSTTYGQGRGNTIYF,TGTGCCAGTAGTACGACCTATGGACAGGGAAGAGGAAACACCATATATTTT
TRBD2,TRBJ2-1,.,TRBV5-4,CASSRGQGLAGGNEQFF,TGTGCCAGCAGCCGCGGGCAGGGCCTAGCGGGGGGTAATGAGCAGTTCTTC
.,TRBJ1-1,.,TRBV7-9,CASLRTANTEAFF,TGTGCCAGCCTGAGGACAGCAAACACTGAAGCTTTCTTT
.,TRBJ1-4,.,TRBV19,CASTVSGGRTNEKLFF,TGTGCCAGTACCGTTAGCGGGGGACGGACTAATGAAAAACTGTTTTTT
TRBD1,TRBJ2-5,.,TRBV6-5,CASREDRAQETQYF,TGTGCCAGCAGGGAGGACAGGGCACAAGAGACCCAGTACTTC
TRBD1,TRBJ1-1,once,TRBV5-1,CASSSGQGVNTEAFF,TGCGCCAGCAGCTCGGGACAGGGGGTTAACACTGAAGCTTTCTTT
TRBD1,TRBJ1-2,once,TRBV5-1,CASAEGADYGYTF,TGCGCCAGCGCCGAGGGGGCTGACTATGGCTACACCTTC
.,TRBJ2-3,.,TRBV12-3/TRBV12-4,CASRTLGDTQYF,TGTGCCAGCAGGACCCTCGGGGATACGCAGTATTTT
TRBD2,TRBJ2-5,.,TRBV4-2,CASSQLPSGLDEETQYF,TGTGCCAGCAGCCAACTACCGTCGGGACTAGATGAAGAGACCCAGTACTTC
.,TRBJ1-5,.,TRBV2,CASSENREGPQHF,TGTGCCAGCAGTGAAAACAGGGAAGGGCCCCAGCATTTT
TRBD1,TRBJ2-5,.,TRBV5-1,CASSAGQGRQTQYF,TGCGCCAGCAGCGCGGGACAGGGTAGACAGACCCAGTACTTC
.,TRBJ2-3,.,TRBV5-1,CASKVGDTDTQYF,TGCGCCAGCAAAGTTGGAGACACAGATACGCAGTATTTT
.,TRBJ2-7,.,TRBV12-3/TRBV12-4,CASSRTTYEQYF,TGTGCCAGCAGTCGGACTACCTACGAGCAGTACTTC